These T cell receptor beta chains were read from a single sample in a study of CD8 T cells in ankylosing spondylitis. Each CDR3 protein is one row after TCRdb ran MiXCR on the 5' RACE reads. Of under 950,000 distinct CDR3 sequences listed, roughly 19% were seen once; the top ten hold 15% to 20%. The sequencing sample was made of blood, either unsorted or a sorted T cell fraction (not recorded which). All receptors come from a male donor with ankylosing spondylitis. CDR3s include the opening cysteine and the closing phenylalanine or tryptophan. D genes are given only for firm matches. Only some rows state a clone size, as once, few, many or a class for expanded clones.

TRBV12-3/TRBV12-4,TRBD1,TRBJ2-5,many,TGTGCCAGCAGTTTCCAGGGGGTGGAGACCCAGTACTTC,CASSFQGVETQYF
TRBV14,.,TRBJ1-2,.,TGTGCCAGCAGCCCGGCAAAGGGGTATGGCTACACCTTC,CASSPAKGYGYTF
TRBV5-1,.,TRBJ2-7,.,TGCGCCAGCAGCTTCGACAGGATCTACGAGCAGTACTTC,CASSFDRIYEQYF
TRBV5-6,TRBD1,TRBJ1-3,.,TGTGCCAGCAGCTTGAGGAGCTGGACAGGCTCTGGAAACACCATATATTTT,CASSLRSWTGSGNTIYF
TRBV12-3/TRBV12-4,.,TRBJ1-2,few,TGTGCCAGCAGTTCCCTGCGGCCGGTGGGTGGCTACACCTTC,CASSSLRPVGGYTF
TRBV29-1,.,TRBJ2-1,.,TGCAGGGTTCAGGGGTCGGAGAGCTCCTACAATGAGCAGTTCTTC,CRVQGSESSYNEQFF
TRBV7-9,TRBD1,TRBJ2-2,many,TGTGCCAGCAGCCTGGGACAGGGTGTCACCGGGGAGCTGTTTTTT,CASSLGQGVTGELFF
TRBV4-1,TRBD2,TRBJ2-1,.,TGCGCCAGCGCGCATAACCGGGACTACAACAATGAGCAGTTCTTC,CASAHNRDYNNEQFF
TRBV4-2,TRBD1,TRBJ2-1,.,TGTGCCAGCAGCCACAGTAGGGGACAGGGGGGTTTGGGCGGGAGGCCATCGGTCAATGAGCAGTTCTTC,CASSHSRGQGGLGGRPSVNEQFF
TRBV7-9,.,TRBJ2-1,few,TGTGCCAGCAGCCCCCGACTCTCGTCCATCAATGAGCAGTTCTTC,CASSPRLSSINEQFF
TRBV9,.,TRBJ2-2,few,TGTGCCAGCAGCCCTAGGACCAGCAAATCCGGGGAGCTGTTTTTT,CASSPRTSKSGELFF
TRBV29-1,.,TRBJ2-5,few,TGCAGCGTTGTGGCAGGGGAGACCCAGTACTTC,CSVVAGETQYF